This T cell receptor (beta chain) was captured in a study of identical twins. TCRdb passed the 5' RACE reads through MiXCR, listing each CDR3 protein once. This table has about 890,000 distinct CDR3 sequences, roughly 12% appearing once. CDR3 length equals 15 residues. Germline CDR1 and CDR2: DFQATT and SNEGSKA (reference sequence). With V trimmed by 6 bases and J by 1 base, 10 bases remained unmatched. This clonotype was recorded a few times. These records were also assigned to another study, of yellow fever vaccine responses in identical twins.

The sequence was collected from a woman aged 18-29 years in good health. The sample consisted of PBMCs. V is TRBV20-1 and J is TRBJ2-7, with 9 bases fitting TRBD2. The CDR3 DNA follows: TGCAGTGCCAGCTCGCGGGGGGGACTTTCCTACGAGCAGTACGTC. This translates into CSASSRGGLSYEQYV.